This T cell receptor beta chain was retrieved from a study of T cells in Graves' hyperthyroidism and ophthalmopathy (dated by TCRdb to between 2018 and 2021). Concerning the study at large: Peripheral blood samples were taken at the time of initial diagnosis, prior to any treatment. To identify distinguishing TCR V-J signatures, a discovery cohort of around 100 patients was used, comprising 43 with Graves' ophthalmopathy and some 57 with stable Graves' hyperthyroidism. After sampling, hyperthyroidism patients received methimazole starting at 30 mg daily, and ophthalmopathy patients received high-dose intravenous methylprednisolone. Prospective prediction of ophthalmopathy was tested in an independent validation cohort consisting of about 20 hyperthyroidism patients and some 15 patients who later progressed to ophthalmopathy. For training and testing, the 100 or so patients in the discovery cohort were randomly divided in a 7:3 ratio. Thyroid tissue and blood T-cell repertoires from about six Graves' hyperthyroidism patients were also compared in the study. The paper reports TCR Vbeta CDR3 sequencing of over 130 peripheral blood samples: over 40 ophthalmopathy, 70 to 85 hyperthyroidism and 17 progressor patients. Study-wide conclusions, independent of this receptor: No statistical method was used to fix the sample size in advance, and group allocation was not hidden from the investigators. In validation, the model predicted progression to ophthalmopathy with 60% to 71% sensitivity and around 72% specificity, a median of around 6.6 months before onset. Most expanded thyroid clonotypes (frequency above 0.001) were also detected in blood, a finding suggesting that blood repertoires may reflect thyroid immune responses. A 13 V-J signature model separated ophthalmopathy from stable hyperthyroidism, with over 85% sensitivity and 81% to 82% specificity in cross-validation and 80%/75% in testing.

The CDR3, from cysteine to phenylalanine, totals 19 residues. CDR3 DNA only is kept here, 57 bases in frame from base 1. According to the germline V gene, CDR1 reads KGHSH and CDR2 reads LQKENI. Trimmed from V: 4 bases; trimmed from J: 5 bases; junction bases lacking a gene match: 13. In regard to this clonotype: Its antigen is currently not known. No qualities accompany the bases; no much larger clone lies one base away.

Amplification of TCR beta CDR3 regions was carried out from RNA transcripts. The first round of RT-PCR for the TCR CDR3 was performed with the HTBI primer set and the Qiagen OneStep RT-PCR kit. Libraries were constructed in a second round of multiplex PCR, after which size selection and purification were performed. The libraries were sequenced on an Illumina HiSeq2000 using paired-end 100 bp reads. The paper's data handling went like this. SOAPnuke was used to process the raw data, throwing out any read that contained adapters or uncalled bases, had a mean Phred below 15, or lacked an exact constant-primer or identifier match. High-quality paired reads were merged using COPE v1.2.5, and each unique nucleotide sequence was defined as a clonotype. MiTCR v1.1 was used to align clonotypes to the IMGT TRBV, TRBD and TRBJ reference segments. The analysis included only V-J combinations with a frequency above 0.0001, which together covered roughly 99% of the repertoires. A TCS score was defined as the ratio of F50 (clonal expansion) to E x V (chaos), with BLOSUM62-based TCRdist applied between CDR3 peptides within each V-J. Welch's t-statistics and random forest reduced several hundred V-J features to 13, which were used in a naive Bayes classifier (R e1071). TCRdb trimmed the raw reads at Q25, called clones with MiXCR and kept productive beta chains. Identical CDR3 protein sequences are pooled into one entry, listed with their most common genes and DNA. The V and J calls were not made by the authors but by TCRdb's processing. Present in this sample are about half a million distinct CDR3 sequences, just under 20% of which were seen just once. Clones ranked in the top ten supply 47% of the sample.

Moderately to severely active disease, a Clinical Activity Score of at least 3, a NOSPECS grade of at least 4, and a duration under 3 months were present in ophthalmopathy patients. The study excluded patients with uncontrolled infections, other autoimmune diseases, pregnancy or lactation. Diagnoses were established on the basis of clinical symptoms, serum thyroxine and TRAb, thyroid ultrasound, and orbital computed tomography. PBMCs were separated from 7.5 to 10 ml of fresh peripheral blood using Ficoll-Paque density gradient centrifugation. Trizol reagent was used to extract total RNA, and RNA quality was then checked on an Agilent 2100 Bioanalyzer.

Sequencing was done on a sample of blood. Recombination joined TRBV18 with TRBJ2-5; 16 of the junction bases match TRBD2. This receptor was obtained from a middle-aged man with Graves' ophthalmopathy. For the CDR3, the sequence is CASSQGLAGGPSPQETQYF. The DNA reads TGTGCCAGCTCACAGGGACTAGCGGGAGGGCCGTCCCCCCAGGAGACCCAGTACTTC.